The 31 T cell receptor beta chains below all came from one sample that was sequenced in a study of regulatory T cells in long-lasting Graves disease. With iRepertoire HTBI primers and Arm-PCR of CDR3 regions, TCR beta libraries were built. TCRdb reprocessed the multiplex PCR reads via MiXCR and lists one record per CDR3 protein. Among approximately 470,000 distinct CDR3 sequences listed, 15% to 20% were seen once. Time point given: newly diagnosed GD, antithyroid drugs for less than 3 months. The authors made the TCR library using RNA they extracted from PBMCs. The same data also contributed to another study, on T cells in Graves' hyperthyroidism and ophthalmopathy.

The sample was peripheral blood mononuclear cells (PBMCs), taken at new diagnosis, from a patient treated with antithyroid drugs. These receptors were collected from a man between 35 and 55 years old with Graves disease.

This clonotype has at least ten counts. The V gene is TRBV6-1, the J gene TRBJ2-7; 9 bases match TRBD1. Germline V lookup: CDR1 MNHNS, CDR2 SASEGT. With V trimmed by 5 bases and J by 2 bases, 4 bases remained unmatched. The CDR3 has 14 amino acids. The CDR3 DNA sequence: TGTGCCAGCAGTCCGCGGACAGGGGCCTACGAGCAGTACTTC. Residues: CASSPRTGAYEQYF.

The table lists this clonotype with a count of one. The rearrangement joins TRBV27 to TRBJ2-1; 8 nucleotides align to TRBD2. The junction had 5 bases not matched to a gene; V was cut back by 7 bases and J by 0 bases. The V gene's germline CDR1 is MNHEY and CDR2 SMNVEV (reference sequence). This CDR3 has 15 amino acids. CDR3 sequence reads: CASTRLASSYNEQFF. The CDR3 region has the DNA TGTGCCAGCACCCGACTAGCGAGCTCCTACAATGAGCAGTTCTTC.

Ten or more counts support this clonotype. J is TRBJ2-7 and V is TRBV7-9, with D tentatively TRBD2 (5 bases). This CDR3 comprises 16 residues. The V end lost 3 bases, the J end lost 5 bases, and 20 bases lay between the germline ends. The germline CDR1 and CDR2 sequences are SEHNR and FQNEAQ (reference sequence). Here the CDR3 DNA reads TGTGCCAGCAGCTTCACGTTTCCTACTGAGGGCGACGAGCAGTACTTC. Protein product: CASSFTFPTEGDEQYF.

V gene TRBV19 combines with J gene TRBJ2-7, with 9 bases identical to TRBD1. Germline loops: CDR1 LNHDA, CDR2 SQIVND (reference sequence). The V and J ends lost 1 base and 3 bases, in that order; junction bases with no gene match: 4. This CDR3 is built from 15 residues. The CDR3 here is CASSIGDRASYEQYF. The DNA for the CDR3 is TGTGCCAGTAGTATAGGGGACAGGGCGAGCTACGAGCAGTACTTC. Full variable domain (missing parts from reference TRBV19 and TRBJ2-7): DGGITQSPKYLFRKEGQNVTLSCEQNLNHDAMYWYRQDPGQGLRLIYYSQIVNDFQKGDIAEGYSVSREKKESFPLTVTSAQKNPTAFYLCASSIGDRASYEQYFGPGTRLTVT.

This clonotype was observed at least ten times. The rearrangement uses TRBV5-6 and TRBJ2-2; D might be TRBD1 or TRBD2, each matching 6 bases. Per germline, CDR1 SGHDT and CDR2 YYEEEE. The V gene lost 2 bases and the J gene lost 3 bases, with 14 bases spanning the gap. The CDR3 length is 16 residues. CDR3 sequence: CASSFSGAMDTGELFF. The CDR3, as DNA: TGTGCCAGCAGCTTTTCGGGGGCCATGGACACCGGGGAGCTGTTTTTT.

The chain recombines TRBV6-1 with TRBJ2-2; D possibly corresponds to TRBD2 (6 bases). The V end was cut by 3 bases, the J end by 2 bases, with 16 bases between. Germline loops: CDR1 MNHNS, CDR2 SASEGT. CDR3 length: 17 residues. CDR3 nucleotide sequence: TGTGCCAGCAGTGAGACCCCTGGGGGACTCAACACCGGGGAGCTGTTTTTT. Translation gives CASSETPGGLNTGELFF.

This clonotype was observed a few times. The chain has TRBV27 and TRBJ2-5, with D uncertain. Germline V gives CDR1 MNHEY, CDR2 SMNVEV (reference sequence). V lost 1 base and J 3 bases, leaving 12 bases between the germline ends. The CDR3 extends over 15 amino acids. Here the CDR3 reads CASSLWAAGKETQYF. The CDR3, as DNA: TGTGCCAGCAGTTTATGGGCAGCTGGGAAAGAGACCCAGTACTTC.

V is TRBV24-1 and J is TRBJ2-1, with D hard to call. The CDR3 covers 15 residues. Germline CDR1 and CDR2: KGHDR and SFDVKD. V shed 0 bases and J shed 8 bases, with 13 bases lying between them. Here the CDR3 DNA reads TGTGCCACCAGTGATTTGGATTACTCCAGCGATGAGCAGTTCTTC. Its protein product is CATSDLDYSSDEQFF.

The rearrangement uses TRBV12-3 or TRBV12-4 and TRBJ2-3; no clear D. The germline V and J ends were trimmed by 3 bases and 6 bases, with 4 bases remaining between them. The CDR3 has 11 residues. The CDR3 coding sequence is TGTGCCAGCAGTTTCATGGATACGCAGTATTTT. This translates into CASSFMDTQYF.

This clonotype was detected ten times or more. The V and J genes are TRBV20-1 and TRBJ2-7; D might be TRBD2 (5 bases). The CDR3 has 13 amino acids. Trimming removed 3 bases from V and 2 bases from J, with 11 bases in between. Germline V gives CDR1 DFQATT, CDR2 SNEGSKA (reference sequence). The CDR3 nucleotides are TGCAGTGCTAGGGGGAGCCGTACCTACGAGCAGTACTTC. The encoded protein is CSARGSRTYEQYF.

In this sample, this clonotype turned up a few times. CDR3 sequence: CSARVAQLQETQYF. CDR3 in DNA: TGCAGTGCTAGAGTGGCACAACTCCAAGAGACCCAGTACTTC. This chain connects TRBV20-1 to TRBJ2-5; D unresolved. The germline gives CDR1 DFQATT, CDR2 SNEGSKA (reference sequence). V lost 1 base, J lost 1 base, and 10 bases lay in between. The CDR3 covers 14 residues.

This clonotype was seen many times. V is TRBV5-1 and J is TRBJ2-7; D is possibly TRBD1 (6 bases). Germline CDR1 and CDR2: SGHRS and YFSETQ. V was shortened by 4 bases and J by 7 bases, with 15 bases between the two germline ends. CDR3 length: 13 amino acids. CDR3 residues: CASSAHRVREQYF. CDR3 nucleotide sequence: TGCGCCAGCAGCGCCCACAGGGTTAGAGAGCAGTACTTC.

The sample holds a few counts of this clonotype. The chain uses TRBV9 and TRBJ2-4; D may be TRBD1 (7 bases). The germline CDR1 and CDR2 sequences are SGDLS and YYNGEE. The CDR3 spans 13 residues. V dropped 4 bases and J dropped 8 bases, with 13 bases sitting between them. The CDR3 nucleotides are TGTGCCAGCAGCCAAACAGGGGAGGACATTCAGTACTTC. Its protein product is CASSQTGEDIQYF.

This clonotype was picked up many times. The chain carries TRBV5-1 and TRBJ2-2; a weak D match, TRBD2 (5 bases). This CDR3 region has 13 residues. V lost 4 bases, J lost 6 bases, and 10 bases lay in between. Germline V gives CDR1 SGHRS, CDR2 YFSETQ. CDR3 region: CASSGLRAGELFF. In DNA form, the CDR3 reads TGCGCCAGCAGCGGACTTAGGGCCGGGGAGCTGTTTTTT.

The rearrangement links TRBV6-2 or TRBV6-3 to TRBJ2-1, with TRBD2 matching over 9 bases. V was clipped by 6 bases and J by 4 bases; unmatched bases: 7. CDR1 MNHEY and CDR2 SVGEGT come from the germline V gene. The CDR3 totals 15 residues. The CDR3 bases are TGTGCCAGCAGCTCTGGTAGCGGGGGATACAATGAGCAGTTCTTC. Translating it yields CASSSGSGGYNEQFF.

This clonotype was seen a handful of times. The chain employs TRBV20-1 and TRBJ1-5; 9 bases are shared with TRBD1. The CDR3 contains 14 residues. Trimming at V came to 0 bases and at J to 6 bases, leaving 3 bases not matched to a gene. CDR1 is DFQATT, CDR2 SNEGSKA, per germline (reference sequence). CDR3 protein: CSAREGQGGQPQHF. The CDR3 DNA is TGCAGTGCTAGAGAGGGACAGGGCGGTCAGCCCCAGCATTTT.

The chain has TRBV28 and TRBJ2-4; TRBD2 aligns across 7 bases. Germline CDR1 reads MDHEN; CDR2 reads SYDVKM. J was trimmed by 3 bases and V by 8 bases; bases with no gene match: 7. This CDR3 has 14 residues. For the CDR3, the DNA is TGTGCCAGCCTACCGTGGGAGGGCAAAAACATTCAGTACTTC. This sequence encodes CASLPWEGKNIQYF.

This clonotype was seen ten or more times. The chain couples TRBV28 to TRBJ2-7, with 7 bases identical to TRBD1. CDR3 length: 17 residues. V lost 5 bases to trimming and J lost 0 bases; unmatched junction nucleotides: 13. Germline V gene data show CDR1 as MDHEN and CDR2 as SYDVKM. This CDR3 reads CASSQTTPGQDSYEQYF. DNA for the CDR3: TGTGCCAGCAGTCAGACTACACCCGGACAGGACTCCTACGAGCAGTACTTC.

Worth noting for this clonotype: A much larger clone sits a single nucleotide away, making a read error possible. The chain is built from TRBV5-1 and TRBJ2-7, with D maybe TRBD2 (6 bases). Per the germline V gene, CDR1 is SGHRS and CDR2 is YFSETQ. CDR3 length: 12 residues. Here the CDR3 reads CTSSLGGMEQYF. CDR3 sequence (DNA): TGCACCAGCAGCTTAGGAGGGATGGAGCAGTACTTC.

This clonotype has a handful of counts. The rearrangement links TRBV12-3 or TRBV12-4 to TRBJ2-2; D is unclear. V was trimmed by 5 bases and J by 6 bases, leaving 7 bases between them. The CDR3 is 12 residues long. CDR3 DNA sequence: TGTGCCAGCAGTCCCCCCTCCGGGGAGCTGTTTTTT. It specifies CASSPPSGELFF.

In its sample, this clonotype was seen a few times. The chain uses TRBV6-1 and TRBJ1-1; 9 bases are a match to TRBD1. Germline lookup yields CDR1 MNHNS and CDR2 SASEGT. The CDR3 runs to 14 residues. The trim removed 6 bases at V and 9 bases at J, leaving 11 bases unmatched. DNA of the CDR3: TGTGCCAGCAGCCCGACAGGGGGGGTTCGGAAAGCTTTCTTT. Protein: CASSPTGGVRKAFF.

Comment on this clonotype: A much bigger clone sits one base away, suggesting this may be a read error. Without the conserved terminal phenylalanine or tryptophan, this CDR3 likely stems from a read error. The chain combines TRBV2 with TRBJ1-2; perhaps TRBD1 as D (6 bases). CDR1 SNHLY and CDR2 FYNNEI come from the germline V gene. The CDR3 length is 12 residues. The V gene lost 4 bases and the J gene lost 5 bases, with 8 bases spanning the gap. This chain's CDR3 is CASSGTAYGYTL. The CDR3, as DNA: TGTGCCAGCAGTGGGACAGCTTATGGCTACACCCTC.

This clonotype was recorded many times. V and J are TRBV7-9 and TRBJ2-1; unclear D gene. There are 14 residues in the CDR3. The germline V gene encodes CDR1 SEHNR and CDR2 FQNEAQ (reference sequence). The V gene lost 5 bases and the J gene lost 3 bases, with 11 bases spanning the gap. CDR3 coding DNA: TGTGCCAGCAGCGCTTGGCGAAACTACAATGAGCAGTTCTTC. It yields the protein CASSAWRNYNEQFF.

Many counts were recorded for this clonotype. V gene TRBV27 combines with J gene TRBJ2-7; D is unresolved. V was cut by 6 bases and J by 5 bases, with 20 bases left in between. This CDR3 has 15 amino acids. The germline gives CDR1 MNHEY, CDR2 SMNVEV (reference sequence). The CDR3 loop reads CASSPRTSMPHEQYF. The DNA for the CDR3 is TGTGCCAGCAGCCCCCGGACGTCGATGCCCCACGAGCAGTACTTC.

This clonotype was seen a few times. This sequence joins TRBV25-1 and TRBJ2-7; TRBD1 aligns across 9 bases. After removal of 6 bases from V and 4 bases from J, the junction contained 13 bases not matched to a gene. This CDR3 contains 16 residues. Germline V CDR1 and CDR2: MGHDK, SYGVNS. CDR3 residues: CASSPPGQGFLYEQYF. The CDR3 DNA follows: TGTGCCAGCAGCCCCCCCGGACAGGGGTTTCTTTACGAGCAGTACTTC.

This clonotype was seen repeatedly, ten times or more. The CDR3 coding sequence is TGTGCCAGCAGTGAAGTAGCAACAGATACGCAGTATTTT. Translated: CASSEVATDTQYF. This chain connects TRBV2 to TRBJ2-3; D not certain. The CDR3 runs to 13 residues. Trimming pared 1 base from V and 3 bases from J, leaving 5 bases between. From germline, CDR1 is SNHLY and CDR2 FYNNEI.

This clonotype has just a few counts. The chain carries TRBV2 and TRBJ2-5; TRBD1 matches 7 bases. Trimming took 2 bases from V and 4 from J; bases not matched to a gene: 4. The CDR3 is 14 amino acids. CDR1 and CDR2 (germline): SNHLY, FYNNEI. The CDR3, as DNA: TGTGCCAGCAGTGAAAACAGGGGTCGAGAGACCCAGTACTTC. Translation: CASSENRGRETQYF.

The chain employs TRBV6-2 or TRBV6-3 and TRBJ2-4; TRBD1 matches 8 bases. This CDR3 contains 14 residues. Germline V gene data show CDR1 as MNHEY and CDR2 as SVGEGT. V lost 4 bases to trimming and J lost 7 bases; unmatched junction nucleotides: 6. This CDR3 is CASSWTGSGNIQYF. The CDR3 nucleotides read TGTGCCAGCAGTTGGACAGGGTCTGGGAACATTCAGTACTTC.

For this clonotype: A read error may produce the germline difference seen at one junction end. The rearrangement joins TRBV5-5 to TRBJ1-6; D is unclear. Per the germline V gene, CDR1 is SGHKS and CDR2 is YYEKEE (reference sequence). This CDR3 contains 16 residues. CDR3 bases: TGCGCCAGCAGCCCCGGATCACGCTCCTATAATTCACCCCTCCACTTT. Its translation: CASSPGSRSYNSPLHF. The variable domain in full, with the rest retrieved from reference TRBV5-5 and TRBJ1-6, is DAGVTQSPTHLIKTRGQQVTLRCSPISGHKSVSWYQQVLGQGPQFIFQYYEKEERGRGNFPDRFSARQFPNYSSELNVNALLLGDSALYLCASSPGSRSYNSPLHFGNGTRLTVT.

This clonotype occurred many times. The rearrangement joins TRBV11-3 to TRBJ2-3, with TRBD2 matching 10 bases. Trimming removed 5 bases from V and 1 base from J; junction bases left unmatched: 9. Germline values: CDR1 SGHNT, CDR2 YENEEA. CDR3 length: 17 amino acids. The CDR3 nucleotides are TGTGCCAGCAGCAAGCACTTAGGGACTAGCGGCACAGATACGCAGTATTTT. Translation gives CASSKHLGTSGTDTQYF.

This clonotype was detected ten times or more. The chain is built from TRBV20-1 and TRBJ2-3; 9 bases match TRBD2. Losses at the gene ends were 5 bases for V and 4 bases for J; bases not matched to a gene: 7. The germline V gene encodes CDR1 DFQATT and CDR2 SNEGSKA (reference sequence). The CDR3 spans 14 residues. The CDR3 sequence is CSASGTSNPDTQYF. DNA of the CDR3: TGCAGTGCTTCCGGGACTAGCAATCCAGATACGCAGTATTTT.